The 2 T cell receptor beta chains below all came from one sample that was sequenced in a study of CD8 T cells in Susac syndrome. The authors reverse transcribed roughly 0.5 to 1 ug RNA with random hexamers. TCRdb reprocessed the immunoSEQ multiplex PCR reads with MiXCR, giving one entry per CDR3 protein. The sample records roughly 110,000 distinct CDR3 sequences, approximately 90% being singletons. The source material was CD8+ T cells from PBMCs. The receptors were gathered from a human donor in good health.

This sequence joins TRBV6-2 or TRBV6-3 and TRBJ1-2, with TRBD1 matching 7 bases. This CDR3 is built from 15 residues. Germline assignment: CDR1 MNHEY and CDR2 SVGEGT. V shed 6 bases and J 0 bases; nucleotides not matched to a gene: 7. The CDR3 nucleotides read TGTGCCAGCAGGAATGGACAGGCACCTAACTATGGCTACACCTTC. Its translation is CASRNGQAPNYGYTF.

This clonotype was counted between two and nine times. This chain uses TRBV12-3 or TRBV12-4 with TRBJ2-1; TRBD1 aligns across 8 bases. Losses at the gene ends were 5 bases for V and 2 bases for J; bases not matched to a gene: 2. This CDR3 spans 14 amino acids. The CDR3 nucleotides read TGTGCCAGCAGTCCGACAGGGGCCTACAATGAGCAGTTCTTC. It codes for CASSPTGAYNEQFF.